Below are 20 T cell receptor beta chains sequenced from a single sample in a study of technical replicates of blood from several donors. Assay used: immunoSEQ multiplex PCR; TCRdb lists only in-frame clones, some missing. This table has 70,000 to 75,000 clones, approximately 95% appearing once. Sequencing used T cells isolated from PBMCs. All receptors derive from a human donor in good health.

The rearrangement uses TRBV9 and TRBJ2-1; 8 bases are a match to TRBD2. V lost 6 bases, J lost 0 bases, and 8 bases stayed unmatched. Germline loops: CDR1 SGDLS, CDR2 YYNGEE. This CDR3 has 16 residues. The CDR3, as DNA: TGTGCCAGCACCTTAGAGGGGACTAGCTCCTACAATGAGCAGTTCTTC. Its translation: CASTLEGTSSYNEQFF.

The CDR3 DNA reads TGCGCCAGCAGCCAAGATCGGGCCAGGACAGATAGCAATCAGCCCCAGCATTTT. Amino acids: CASSQDRARTDSNQPQHF. The chain couples TRBV4-1 to TRBJ1-5; possibly TRBD1 for D (6 bases). The CDR3 consists of 18 residues. The germline V gene encodes CDR1 MGHRA and CDR2 YSYEKL. Between the trimmed V and J ends, which lost 0 bases and 0 bases, there was a span of 15 bases.

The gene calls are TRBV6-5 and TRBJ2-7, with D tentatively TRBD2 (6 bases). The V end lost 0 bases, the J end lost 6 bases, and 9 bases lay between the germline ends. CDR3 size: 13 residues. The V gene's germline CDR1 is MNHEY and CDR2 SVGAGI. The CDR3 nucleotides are TGTGCCAGCAGTTACTCGACCGGGGGCGAGCAGTACTTC. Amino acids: CASSYSTGGEQYF.

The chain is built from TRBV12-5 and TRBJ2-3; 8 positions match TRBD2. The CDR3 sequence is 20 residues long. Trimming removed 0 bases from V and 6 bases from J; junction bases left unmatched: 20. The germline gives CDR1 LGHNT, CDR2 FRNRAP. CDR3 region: CASGLVLSQSIAGKTDTQYF. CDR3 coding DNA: TGTGCTAGTGGTTTGGTCCTCTCCCAATCCATAGCGGGGAAGACGGATACGCAGTATTTT.

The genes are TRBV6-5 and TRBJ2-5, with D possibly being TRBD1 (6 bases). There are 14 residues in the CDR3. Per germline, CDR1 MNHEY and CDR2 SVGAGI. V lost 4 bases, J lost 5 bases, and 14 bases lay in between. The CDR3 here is CASSSMGAVETQYF. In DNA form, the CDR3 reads TGTGCCAGCAGTTCCATGGGGGCGGTCGAGACCCAGTACTTC.

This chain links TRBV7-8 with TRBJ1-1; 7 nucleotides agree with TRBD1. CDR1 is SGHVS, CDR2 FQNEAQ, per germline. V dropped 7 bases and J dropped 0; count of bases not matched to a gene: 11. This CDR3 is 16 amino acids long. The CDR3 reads CASIRERGQMNTEAFF. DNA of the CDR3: TGTGCCAGCATAAGGGAGAGGGGGCAGATGAACACTGAAGCTTTCTTT.

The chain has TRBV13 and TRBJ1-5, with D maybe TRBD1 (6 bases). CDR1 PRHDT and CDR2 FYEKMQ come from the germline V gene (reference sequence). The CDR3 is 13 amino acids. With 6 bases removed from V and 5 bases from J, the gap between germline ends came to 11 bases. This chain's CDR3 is CASRRGFDQPQHF. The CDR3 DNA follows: TGTGCCAGCAGAAGGGGGTTTGATCAGCCCCAGCATTTT.

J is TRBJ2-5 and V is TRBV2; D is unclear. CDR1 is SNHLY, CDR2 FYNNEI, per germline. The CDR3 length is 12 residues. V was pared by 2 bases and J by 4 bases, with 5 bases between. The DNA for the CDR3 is TGTGCCAGCAGTGAACGTGTAGAGACCCAGTACTTC. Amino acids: CASSERVETQYF. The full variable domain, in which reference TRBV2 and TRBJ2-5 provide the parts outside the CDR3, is EPEVTQTPSHQVTQMGQEVILRCVPISNHLYFYWYRQILGQKVEFLVSFYNNEISEKSEIFDDQFSVERPDGSNFTLKIRSTKLEDSAMYFCASSERVETQYFGPGTRLLVL.

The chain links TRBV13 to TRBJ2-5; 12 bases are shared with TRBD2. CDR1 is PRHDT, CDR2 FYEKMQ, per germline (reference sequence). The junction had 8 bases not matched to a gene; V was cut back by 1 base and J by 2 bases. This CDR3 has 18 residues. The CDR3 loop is CASSLEPKTSGGQETQYF. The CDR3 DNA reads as TGTGCCAGCAGCTTAGAGCCCAAGACTAGCGGGGGACAAGAGACCCAGTACTTC.

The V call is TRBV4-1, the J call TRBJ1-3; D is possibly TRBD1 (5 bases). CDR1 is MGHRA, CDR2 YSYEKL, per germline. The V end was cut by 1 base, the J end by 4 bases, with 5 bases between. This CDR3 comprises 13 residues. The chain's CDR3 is CASSQGTGNTIYF. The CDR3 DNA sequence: TGCGCCAGCAGCCAAGGGACAGGAAACACCATATATTTT.

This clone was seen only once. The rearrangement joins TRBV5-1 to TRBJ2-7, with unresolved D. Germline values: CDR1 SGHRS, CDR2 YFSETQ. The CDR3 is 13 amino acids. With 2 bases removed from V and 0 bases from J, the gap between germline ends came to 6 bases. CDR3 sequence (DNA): TGCGCCAGCAGCTTTGTCTCCTCCTACGAGCAGTACTTC. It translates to CASSFVSSYEQYF. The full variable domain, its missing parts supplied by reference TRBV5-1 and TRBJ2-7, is KAGVTQTPRYLIKTRGQQVTLSCSPISGHRSVSWYQQTPGQGLQFLFEYFSETQRNKGNFPGRFSGRQFSNSRSEMNVSTLELGDSALYLCASSFVSSYEQYFGPGTRLTVT.

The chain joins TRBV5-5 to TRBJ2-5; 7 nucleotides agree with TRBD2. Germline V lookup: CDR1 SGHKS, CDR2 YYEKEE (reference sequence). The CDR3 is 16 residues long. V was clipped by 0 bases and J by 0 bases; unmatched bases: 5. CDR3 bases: TGTGCCAGCAGCTTGGGGCTAGCGGCGTACCAAGAGACCCAGTACTTC. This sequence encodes CASSLGLAAYQETQYF.

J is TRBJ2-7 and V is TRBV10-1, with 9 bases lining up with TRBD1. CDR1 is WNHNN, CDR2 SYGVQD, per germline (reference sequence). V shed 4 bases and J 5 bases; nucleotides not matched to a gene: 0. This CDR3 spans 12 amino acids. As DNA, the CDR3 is TGCGCCAGCAGTGGGACAGGGGACGAGCAGTACTTC. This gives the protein CASSGTGDEQYF.

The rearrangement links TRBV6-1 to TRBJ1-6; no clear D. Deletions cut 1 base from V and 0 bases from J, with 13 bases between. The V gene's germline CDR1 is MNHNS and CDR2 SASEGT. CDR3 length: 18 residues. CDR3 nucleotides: TGTGCCAGCAGTGAAGTCGTGGGCCTTGGCTCCTATAATTCACCCCTCCACTTT. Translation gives CASSEVVGLGSYNSPLHF.

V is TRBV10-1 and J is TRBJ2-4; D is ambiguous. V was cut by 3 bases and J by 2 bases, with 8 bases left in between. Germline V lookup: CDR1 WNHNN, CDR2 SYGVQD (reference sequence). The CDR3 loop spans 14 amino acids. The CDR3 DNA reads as TGCGCCAGCAGTGAAGCTAGTTCCAAAAACATTCAGTACTTC. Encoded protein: CASSEASSKNIQYF.

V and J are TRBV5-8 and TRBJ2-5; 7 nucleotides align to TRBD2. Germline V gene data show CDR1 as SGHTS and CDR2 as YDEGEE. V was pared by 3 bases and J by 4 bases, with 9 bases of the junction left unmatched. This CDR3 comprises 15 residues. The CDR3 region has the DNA TGTGCCAGCAGCTCCCCGACTAGCCTCCGAGAGACCCAGTACTTC. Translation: CASSSPTSLRETQYF.

For the CDR3, the DNA is TGTGCCAGTAGTATCTCAGGGTATCTCAACTATGGCTACACCTTC. It specifies CASSISGYLNYGYTF. V usage is TRBV19 and J usage is TRBJ1-2, with D perhaps TRBD1 (5 bases). V lost 3 bases and J lost 2, with 13 bases in between. CDR1 is LNHDA and CDR2 is SQIVND in the germline V gene (reference sequence). This CDR3 comprises 15 residues.

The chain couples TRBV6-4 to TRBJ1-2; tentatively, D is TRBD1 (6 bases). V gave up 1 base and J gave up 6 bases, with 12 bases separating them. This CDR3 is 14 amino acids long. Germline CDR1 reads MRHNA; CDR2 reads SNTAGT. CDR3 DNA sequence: TGTGCCAGCAGTGACTACCCAGGGGATCATGGCTACACCTTC. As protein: CASSDYPGDHGYTF.

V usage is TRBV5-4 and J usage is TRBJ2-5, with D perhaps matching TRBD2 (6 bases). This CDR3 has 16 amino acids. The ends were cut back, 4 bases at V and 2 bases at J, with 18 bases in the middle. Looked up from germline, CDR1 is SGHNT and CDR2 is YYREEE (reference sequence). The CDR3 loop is CASSRTGGPSQETQYF. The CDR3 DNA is TGTGCCAGCAGCCGAACTGGAGGGCCTAGTCAAGAGACCCAGTACTTC.

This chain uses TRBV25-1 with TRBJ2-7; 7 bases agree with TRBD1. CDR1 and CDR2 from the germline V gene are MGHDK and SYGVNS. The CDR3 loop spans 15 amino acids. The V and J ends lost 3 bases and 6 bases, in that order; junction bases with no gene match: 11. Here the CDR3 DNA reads TGTGCCAGCAGTGAGTTAGACAGGGCCCATGGCGAGCAGTACTTC. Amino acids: CASSELDRAHGEQYF.